This TCR beta chain stems from a study of blood T cell repertoires in COVID-19 (dated by TCRdb to 2019 to 2021). Background on the whole study: Samples from collaborators originated in the United States, Italy and Spain and spanned both the acute and convalescent phases of COVID-19. The prospective study material was composed of cDNA or gDNA derived from T cells, B-cell-depleted T cells, or PBMCs. The dataset comprised deeply sampled blood TCRbeta repertoires from subjects exposed to, actively infected with, or recovered from COVID-19. Where available, HLA class I and class II types were taken from metadata supplied by the sample provider and were not determined by assay-based typing. The sample metadata nearly always contained a de-identified subject ID, COVID-19 status, age in years and sex. The samples were drawn from the first 160 participants of the ongoing ImmuneRACE study and from under 1,500 subjects provided by 6 global collaborators. The repertoires were made available in a free public database intended to serve as a resource for research on the immune response to SARS-CoV-2. Summary of the overall study and its limitations: Clinical and demographic metadata were provided uncurated, with the amount varying by source and participant.

Including the terminal cysteine and phenylalanine, the CDR3 comprises 19 residues. Only CDR3 DNA is held: 57 bases, read in frame from base 1. Trimmed from V: 5 bases; trimmed from J: 7 bases; junction bases lacking a gene match: 19. CDR1 LNHDA and CDR2 SQIVND were looked up in the germline V gene (reference sequence). The immunoSEQ Assay, a bias-controlled multiplex PCR, was used to amplify TCRbeta CDR3 regions from genomic DNA. The authors' pipeline ran thus. Nucleated cell counts per sample were estimated from amplification of reference gene primers within the assay. To quantify the absolute abundance of each unique TCRbeta CDR3 rearrangement, sequence reads were collapsed and filtered. For each sample, productive Simpson clonality was calculated as the square root of Simpson's diversity index over productive rearrangements. TCRdb took over this immuneACCESS table, retaining in-frame rearrangements with V and J assigned. Such tables are incomplete; in checked studies, under half of the missing clones stem from an unresolved V gene, and the remainder is unexplained. V and J calls and clone size follow that table, whereas D and trimming were derived from the DNA. Here the sample has some 200,000 clones; about 86% occur a single time. The top ten constitute 13% to 15% of the sample.

With respect to this clone: Its specific antigen is unknown. Within one base of it there is no much larger clone, and no base qualities were kept.

The collaborating institutions used their own protocols to collect whole blood in K2EDTA tubes. For TCRbeta analysis, collaborators shipped samples in one of three forms: frozen whole blood, isolated PBMCs, or DNA extracted from either of those sample types. The sequence was obtained from a man under 40 with active or convalescent COVID-19. The rearrangement joined TRBV19 to TRBJ1-5, and 11 junctional nucleotides match TRBD1. The sequencing input was peripheral blood. The base sequence is TGTGCCAGTAGTTTCCGACCCCCCCGGGACAGGGGGATTCGCCAGCCCCAGCATTTT. It translates to CASSFRPPRDRGIRQPQHF.